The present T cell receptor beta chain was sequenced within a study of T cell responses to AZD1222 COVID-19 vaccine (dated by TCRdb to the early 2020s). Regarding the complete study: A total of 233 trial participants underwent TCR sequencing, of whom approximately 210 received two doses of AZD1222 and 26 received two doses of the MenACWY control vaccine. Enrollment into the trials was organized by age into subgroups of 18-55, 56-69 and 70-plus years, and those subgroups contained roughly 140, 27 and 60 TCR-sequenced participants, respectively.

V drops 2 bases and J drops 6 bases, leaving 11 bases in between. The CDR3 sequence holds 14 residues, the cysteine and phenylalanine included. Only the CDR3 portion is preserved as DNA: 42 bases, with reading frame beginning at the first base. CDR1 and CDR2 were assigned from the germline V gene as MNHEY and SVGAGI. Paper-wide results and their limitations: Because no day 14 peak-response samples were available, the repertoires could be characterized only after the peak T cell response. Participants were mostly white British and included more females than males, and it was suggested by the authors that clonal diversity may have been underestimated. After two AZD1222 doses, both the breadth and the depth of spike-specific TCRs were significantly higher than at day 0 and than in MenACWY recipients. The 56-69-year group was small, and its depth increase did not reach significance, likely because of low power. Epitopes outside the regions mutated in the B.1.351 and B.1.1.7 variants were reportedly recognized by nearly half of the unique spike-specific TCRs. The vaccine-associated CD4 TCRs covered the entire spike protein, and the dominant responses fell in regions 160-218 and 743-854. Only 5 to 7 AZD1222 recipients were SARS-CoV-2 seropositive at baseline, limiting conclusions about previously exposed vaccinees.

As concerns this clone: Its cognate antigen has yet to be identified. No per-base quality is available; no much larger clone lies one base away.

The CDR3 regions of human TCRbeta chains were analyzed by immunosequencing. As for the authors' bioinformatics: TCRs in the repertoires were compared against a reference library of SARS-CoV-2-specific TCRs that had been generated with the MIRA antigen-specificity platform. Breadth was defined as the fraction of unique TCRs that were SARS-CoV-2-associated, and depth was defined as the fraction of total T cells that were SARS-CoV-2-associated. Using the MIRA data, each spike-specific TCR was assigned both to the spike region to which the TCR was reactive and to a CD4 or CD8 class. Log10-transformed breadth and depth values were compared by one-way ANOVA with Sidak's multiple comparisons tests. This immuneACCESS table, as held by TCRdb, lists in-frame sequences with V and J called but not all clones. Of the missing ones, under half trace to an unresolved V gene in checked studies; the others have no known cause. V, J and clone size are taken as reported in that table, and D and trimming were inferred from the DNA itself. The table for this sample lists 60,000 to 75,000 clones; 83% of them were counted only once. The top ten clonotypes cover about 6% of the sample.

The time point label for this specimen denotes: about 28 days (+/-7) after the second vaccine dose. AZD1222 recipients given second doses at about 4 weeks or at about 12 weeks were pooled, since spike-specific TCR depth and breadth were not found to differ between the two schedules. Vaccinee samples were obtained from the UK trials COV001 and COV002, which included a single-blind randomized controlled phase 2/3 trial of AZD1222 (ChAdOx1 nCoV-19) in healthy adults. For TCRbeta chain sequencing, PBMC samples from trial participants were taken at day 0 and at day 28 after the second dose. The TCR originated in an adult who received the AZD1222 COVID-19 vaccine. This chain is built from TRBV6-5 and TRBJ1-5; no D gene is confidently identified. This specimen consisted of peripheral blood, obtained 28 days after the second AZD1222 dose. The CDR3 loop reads CASSYQVGGQPQHF. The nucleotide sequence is TGTGCCAGCAGTTACCAGGTCGGCGGTCAGCCCCAGCATTTT.